The rows below give T cell receptor beta chains drawn from one sample of a study of blood T cell repertoires in COVID-19. Repertoires were generated with immunoSEQ multiplex PCR, while TCRdb's copy carries only in-frame clones and drops some. The repertoire holds 400,000 to 450,000 clones, with approximately 90% as singletons. The sequenced material came from peripheral blood. Every receptor here comes from a woman in her 30s with active or convalescent COVID-19. Each CDR3 is given with its conserved first and last residue. Fields, in order: J gene, V gene, CDR3 length, clone size, D gene, CDR3 protein, CDR3 DNA. The D gene is left open where the match is weak. A clone size is listed for some rows: how often the clone was seen (once, few, many), or a class if it is expanded.

J gene: TRBJ2-1
V gene: TRBV10-3
CDR3 length: 14
clone size: -
D gene: -
CDR3 protein: CAITRQESYNEQFF
CDR3 DNA: TGTGCCATCACCCGACAGGAGTCCTACAATGAGCAGTTCTTC

J gene: TRBJ1-5
V gene: TRBV2
CDR3 length: 13
clone size: -
D gene: -
CDR3 protein: CASSEGQNQPQHF
CDR3 DNA: TGTGCCAGCAGTGAAGGGCAGAATCAGCCCCAGCATTTT

J gene: TRBJ2-1
V gene: TRBV27
CDR3 length: 19
clone size: -
D gene: TRBD1
CDR3 protein: CASSSPGQGGLGAYNEQFF
CDR3 DNA: TGTGCCAGCAGTTCACCGGGACAGGGGGGCTTAGGGGCCTACAATGAGCAGTTCTTC

J gene: TRBJ1-2
V gene: TRBV28
CDR3 length: 13
clone size: -
D gene: -
CDR3 protein: CASSFLGGDGYTF
CDR3 DNA: TGTGCCAGCAGTTTTCTGGGGGGGGATGGCTACACCTTC

J gene: TRBJ1-6
V gene: TRBV30
CDR3 length: 15
clone size: -
D gene: -
CDR3 protein: CAWSVGQPGNSPLHF
CDR3 DNA: TGTGCCTGGAGTGTAGGTCAACCAGGGAATTCACCCCTCCACTTT

J gene: TRBJ2-2
V gene: TRBV2
CDR3 length: 16
clone size: -
D gene: TRBD1
CDR3 protein: CASRGDREKNTGELFF
CDR3 DNA: TGTGCCAGCAGGGGAGACAGGGAGAAAAACACCGGGGAGCTGTTTTTT

J gene: TRBJ2-6
V gene: TRBV5-4
CDR3 length: 15
clone size: -
D gene: TRBD1
CDR3 protein: CASSQDRAGANVLTF
CDR3 DNA: TGTGCCAGCAGCCAGGACAGGGCTGGGGCCAACGTCCTGACTTTC

J gene: TRBJ1-2
V gene: TRBV5-1
CDR3 length: 14
clone size: -
D gene: -
CDR3 protein: CASSLFADNYGYTF
CDR3 DNA: TGCGCCAGCAGCTTATTTGCAGATAACTATGGCTACACCTTC

J gene: TRBJ2-7
V gene: TRBV12-5
CDR3 length: 12
clone size: once
D gene: -
CDR3 protein: CASGFDSVRQYF
CDR3 DNA: TGTGCTAGTGGTTTCGATTCAGTCAGGCAGTACTTC

J gene: TRBJ2-1
V gene: TRBV4-1
CDR3 length: 13
clone size: -
D gene: -
CDR3 protein: CASSQSYDNEQFF
CDR3 DNA: TGCGCCAGCAGCCAATCTTATGACAATGAGCAGTTCTTC